This TCR beta chain derives from a study of cytomegalovirus exposure and HLA in healthy donors. Overall study results and limits: Rarity characterized most TCR sequences, yet some public TCRs appeared in many donors.

To note about this clone: The antigen is undetermined.

The PCR contained 60 Vbeta and 13 Jbeta primers. TCRdb keeps only in-frame clones here, not all; method: immunoSEQ multiplex PCR. Of roughly 99,000 clones listed, about 74% are singletons. With 3 bases clipped from V and 2 bases from J, the junction kept 12 bases outside the gene matches. The CDR3 covers 18 residues. From germline, CDR1 is LNHDA and CDR2 SQIVND (reference sequence). The clonotype was recovered from a woman aged 40-49 years in good health and CMV-seropositive. V and J are TRBV19 and TRBJ2-1, with 8 bases aligning to TRBD2. Sequences were obtained from PBMCs. The CDR3 loop reads CASSIRKRGPKPYNEQFF. The CDR3 bases are TGTGCCAGTAGTATTAGGAAGCGGGGGCCTAAGCCCTACAATGAGCAGTTCTTC.